Described below is a single T cell receptor (beta chain) sequence and its context. This CDR3 is built from 14 residues. J lost 5 bases, V lost 5 bases, and 4 bases had no gene match. Germline CDR1 is SGHTA and CDR2 is FQGNSA. The method was immunoSEQ multiplex PCR; TCRdb's version includes in-frame clones alone and lacks a portion of them. Here the sample spans nearly 350,000 clones, roughly 86% being singletons. The data were obtained in a study of blood T cell repertoires in COVID-19. Sequenced: peripheral blood. This sequence joins TRBV7-2 and TRBJ1-4; 8 nucleotides line up with TRBD1. This sequence was found in an older woman with COVID-19, enrolled during active disease. The CDR3 is CASSVGQGNEKLFF. CDR3 nucleotide sequence: TGTGCCAGCAGCGTAGGACAGGGAAATGAAAAACTGTTTTTT.